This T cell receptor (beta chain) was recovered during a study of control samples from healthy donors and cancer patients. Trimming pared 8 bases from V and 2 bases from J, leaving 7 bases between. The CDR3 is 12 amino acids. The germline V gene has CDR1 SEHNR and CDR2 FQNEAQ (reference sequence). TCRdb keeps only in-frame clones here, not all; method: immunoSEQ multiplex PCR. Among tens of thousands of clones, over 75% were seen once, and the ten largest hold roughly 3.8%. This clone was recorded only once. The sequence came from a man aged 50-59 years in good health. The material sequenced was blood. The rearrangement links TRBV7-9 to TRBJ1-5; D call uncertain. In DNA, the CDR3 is TGTGCCAGCGGGGATGGCAATCAGCCCCAGCATTTT. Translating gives CASGDGNQPQHF.